Each of the 7 T cell receptor beta chains below was sequenced from the same sample in a study of blood T cell repertoires in COVID-19. Assay used: immunoSEQ multiplex PCR; TCRdb lists only in-frame clones, some missing. The table has roughly 100,000 clones, 85% to 90% seen once. The sample taken for sequencing was peripheral blood. These receptors originate from a human donor in a cohort sampled during active COVID-19.

This chain uses TRBV7-2 with TRBJ1-2; D possibly corresponds to TRBD1 (5 bases). V dropped 4 bases and J dropped 6 bases, with 12 bases sitting between them. The CDR3 sequence is 13 residues long. Germline CDR1 is SGHTA and CDR2 is FQGNSA. Here the CDR3 DNA reads TGTGCCAGCAGCTCAGGTCGGGGGGATGGCTACACCTTC. This sequence encodes CASSSGRGDGYTF.

V and J are TRBV7-3 and TRBJ2-1, with 11 bases fitting TRBD2. The CDR3 totals 15 residues. Per germline, CDR1 SGHTA and CDR2 FQGTGA. Trimming removed 5 bases from V and 4 bases from J; junction bases left unmatched: 4. CDR3 loop: CASSVTSGAYNEQFF. DNA for the CDR3: TGTGCCAGCAGCGTGACTAGCGGGGCTTACAATGAGCAGTTCTTC.

The rearrangement uses TRBV2 and TRBJ2-3, with D possibly being TRBD2 (7 bases). CDR1 and CDR2 from the germline V gene are SNHLY and FYNNEI. This CDR3 spans 15 amino acids. Trimming cost V 2 bases and J 4 bases, with 13 bases left between them. CDR3 coding DNA: TGTGCCAGCAGTGAATTGGAGGGGGGGGCAGATACGCAGTATTTT. It encodes CASSELEGGADTQYF.

The chain uses TRBV11-2 and TRBJ2-7; D is unresolved. The length of the CDR3 is 12 residues. CDR1 and CDR2 from the germline V gene are SGHAT and FQNNGV. V was trimmed by 5 bases and J by 3 bases, leaving 8 bases between them. CDR3 residues: CASSRSRYEQYF. The CDR3 region has the DNA TGTGCCAGCAGCCGGAGCCGCTACGAGCAGTACTTC.

V and J are TRBV7-9 and TRBJ1-4; 7 nucleotides line up with TRBD1. J was trimmed by 0 bases and V by 4 bases; bases with no gene match: 5. This CDR3 has 16 amino acids. Germline assignment: CDR1 SEHNR and CDR2 FQNEAQ (reference sequence). Here the CDR3 reads CASSSQGQTTNEKLFF. CDR3 sequence (DNA): TGTGCCAGCAGCTCCCAGGGACAGACAACTAATGAAAAACTGTTTTTT.

This rearrangement joins TRBV4-3 to TRBJ2-5; 8 bases map to TRBD2. The CDR3 is 15 residues long. Germline V gene lookup returns CDR1 LGHNA and CDR2 YSLEER. After removal of 1 base from V and 5 bases from J, the junction contained 6 bases not matched to a gene. The CDR3 DNA reads as TGCGCCAGCAGCCAAGGCGGGGGGCAGTGGGAGACCCAGTACTTC. It codes for CASSQGGGQWETQYF.

The chain joins TRBV5-1 to TRBJ2-3, with 7 positions matching TRBD2. Germline assignment: CDR1 SGHRS and CDR2 YFSETQ. Trimming removed 1 base from V and 3 bases from J; junction bases left unmatched: 5. The CDR3 contains 15 residues. The CDR3 is CASSLQPGGTDTQYF. As DNA, the CDR3 is TGCGCCAGCAGCTTGCAGCCGGGGGGAACAGATACGCAGTATTTT.